The 23 T cell receptor beta chains listed next were all sequenced from one sample in a study of post-analysis software for immune sequencing data. General study results and limits: In patients, TRBV5-6, TRBV5-1 and TRBV20-1 belonged to five TRBV segments found more frequently than in controls.

Tagging with unique molecular identifiers was a feature of the TCR beta cDNA libraries. In TCRdb, the PCR reads were re-called with MiXCR into one record per CDR3 protein. The repertoire consists of hundreds of thousands of distinct CDR3 sequences, with 59% occurring once and the leading ten covering about 11%. The antigens for these receptors are not known. Input material: blood. The receptors here all came from a girl aged 2 to 10 with multiple sclerosis.

This sequence joins TRBV5-1 and TRBJ2-1; 7 bases line up with TRBD1. The CDR3 is made up of 15 amino acids. V trimming: 0 bases; J trimming: 4 bases; junction bases outside the gene matches: 4. The V gene's germline CDR1 is SGHRS and CDR2 YFSETQ. CDR3 nucleotide sequence: TGCGCCAGCAGCTTGGAAGGACAGGAATACAATGAGCAGTTCTTC. It codes for CASSLEGQEYNEQFF.

This clonotype was seen more than once but under ten times. This sequence joins TRBV20-1 and TRBJ2-3; TRBD2 matches 7 bases. V lost 6 bases and J lost 0; bases outside the gene matches: 9. This CDR3 is 15 amino acids long. Germline lookup yields CDR1 DFQATT and CDR2 SNEGSKA (reference sequence). The CDR3 bases are TGCAGTGCAACACTAGCGTCGACTAGCACAGATACGCAGTATTTT. Protein product: CSATLASTSTDTQYF.

The V call is TRBV4-3, the J call TRBJ2-1; 11 nucleotides align to TRBD2. Germline-derived CDR1 and CDR2 are LGHNA and YSLEER. The CDR3 has 21 amino acids. V shed 4 bases and J 8 bases; nucleotides not matched to a gene: 25. The CDR3 sequence: CASSLHLDRVLAGGSSYEQFF. The DNA of the CDR3 is TGCGCCAGCAGCCTACATCTGGACAGGGTTCTAGCGGGGGGATCAAGCTATGAGCAGTTCTTC.

This clonotype was counted only a few times. The genes are TRBV20-1 and TRBJ2-5; unclear D gene. The V and J ends lost 3 bases and 0 bases respectively, with 11 bases between them. CDR1 is DFQATT, CDR2 SNEGSKA, per germline (reference sequence). This CDR3 spans 14 amino acids. Written as DNA, the CDR3 is TGCAGTGCTAGTTACGACACGCACCAAGAGACCCAGTACTTC. Its protein is CSASYDTHQETQYF.

This clonotype occurred a few times. This sequence joins TRBV20-1 and TRBJ2-1, with a possible D match to TRBD2 (6 bases). The V end was cut by 6 bases, the J end by 3 bases, with 12 bases between. CDR3 length: 13 amino acids. CDR1 and CDR2 (germline): DFQATT, SNEGSKA (reference sequence). The CDR3 region is CSARSGVYNEQFF. CDR3 nucleotides: TGCAGTGCCCGGTCGGGGGTCTACAATGAGCAGTTCTTC.

This clonotype was counted a single time. This rearrangement joins TRBV14 to TRBJ2-5, with a possible D match to TRBD1 (6 bases). Trimming pared 1 base from V and 2 bases from J, leaving 11 bases between. Per the germline V gene, CDR1 is SGHDN and CDR2 is FVKESK. CDR3 size: 15 residues. In DNA, the CDR3 is TGTGCCAGCAGCCAAGCCCGGACAGCACAAGAGACCCAGTACTTC. As protein: CASSQARTAQETQYF.

The gene calls are TRBV29-1 and TRBJ2-1; TRBD1 matches 7 bases. The germline CDR1 and CDR2 sequences are SQVTM and ANQGSEA. The CDR3 consists of 13 residues. With 6 bases clipped from V and 5 bases from J, the junction kept 7 bases outside the gene matches. CDR3 coding DNA: TGCAGCGTCCGCCCCACAGGGGACAATGAGCAGTTCTTC. This codes for CSVRPTGDNEQFF.

The chain links TRBV12-3 or TRBV12-4 to TRBJ1-1; 10 bases line up with TRBD1. V shed 6 bases, J shed 6 bases, and the junction held 4 bases outside the gene matches. This CDR3 is built from 13 residues. CDR3 sequence: CASRGQGYAEAFF. The CDR3 DNA reads TGTGCCAGCAGGGGACAGGGGTACGCTGAAGCTTTCTTT.

Written as DNA, the CDR3 is TGTGCCAGCAGCTTTACGTCCTCGCGCCGACTGGGGAACTATGGCTACACCTTC. This sequence encodes CASSFTSSRRLGNYGYTF. The rearrangement uses TRBV7-9 and TRBJ1-2; D call uncertain. The CDR3 is 18 residues long. The V end was cut by 3 bases, the J end by 2 bases, with 22 bases between. Germline-derived CDR1 and CDR2 are SEHNR and FQNEAQ (reference sequence).

Only a few counts were recorded for this clonotype. This chain joins TRBV29-1 and TRBJ2-1; weak D call: TRBD2 (6 bases). Germline V lookup: CDR1 SQVTM, CDR2 ANQGSEA. This CDR3 is 12 amino acids long. The germline V and J ends were trimmed by 7 bases and 6 bases, with 13 bases remaining between them. The CDR3 protein is CSGEELGNEQFF. The CDR3 DNA sequence: TGCAGCGGGGAGGAGTTAGGCAATGAGCAGTTCTTC.

The rearrangement links TRBV7-2 to TRBJ2-7; D perhaps matches TRBD2 (5 bases). Germline V gene data show CDR1 as SGHTA and CDR2 as FQGNSA. The CDR3 consists of 15 residues. V dropped 0 bases and J dropped 0 bases, with 9 bases sitting between them. CDR3 in amino acids: CASSLASGLSYEQYF. The CDR3 DNA reads as TGTGCCAGCAGCTTAGCGAGCGGACTCTCCTACGAGCAGTACTTC.

The chain is built from TRBV29-1 and TRBJ2-7; tentative D call: TRBD1 (6 bases). Germline loops: CDR1 SQVTM, CDR2 ANQGSEA. Trimming shortened V by 7 bases and J by 5 bases, and 12 bases separated the two germline ends. CDR3 length equals 11 residues. The CDR3 protein is CSAGQNDEQYF. DNA of the CDR3: TGCAGCGCCGGACAGAACGACGAGCAGTACTTC.

V is TRBV10-3 and J is TRBJ2-3, with D hard to call. The CDR3 loop spans 13 amino acids. The germline V and J ends were trimmed by 1 base and 1 base, with 3 bases remaining between them. Germline V gives CDR1 ENHRY, CDR2 SYGVKD. In DNA, the CDR3 is TGTGCCATCAGTGAGTACGGCACAGATACGCAGTATTTT. Protein sequence: CAISEYGTDTQYF.

This clonotype appeared a few times. This rearrangement joins TRBV29-1 to TRBJ2-7; the D gene is possibly TRBD1 (5 bases). The CDR3 has 16 residues. V was trimmed by 1 base and J by 7 bases, leaving 23 bases between them. Per germline, CDR1 SQVTM and CDR2 ANQGSEA. CDR3 protein: CSVEGLQDNLFGEQYF. As DNA, the CDR3 is TGCAGCGTTGAAGGGCTTCAGGACAACCTATTCGGAGAGCAGTACTTC.

The rearrangement joins TRBV20-1 to TRBJ1-1; D is uncertain. Trimming removed 6 bases at V and 5 bases at J, with 19 bases between. The CDR3 length is 14 residues. CDR1 is DFQATT, CDR2 SNEGSKA, per germline (reference sequence). The CDR3 loop reads CSAAHQEAYTEAFF. CDR3 bases: TGCAGTGCAGCACACCAGGAGGCCTATACTGAAGCTTTCTTT.

This clonotype turned up a few times. For the CDR3, the DNA is TGTGCCATCAATATAGCGGGAGGTCAAGCTGGGGCCAACGTCCTGACTTTC. This codes for CAINIAGGQAGANVLTF. The chain uses TRBV10-3 and TRBJ2-6; 10 nucleotides line up with TRBD2. J gave up 2 bases and V 7 bases, and 8 bases lay outside the gene matches. CDR3 length equals 17 residues. CDR1 and CDR2 (germline): ENHRY, SYGVKD.

There are a few counts of this clonotype. The chain is built from TRBV6-2 or TRBV6-3 and TRBJ2-1; 14 bases are shared with TRBD2. Germline trimming cut 6 bases from V and 8 bases from J; bases unmatched to any gene: 6. The V gene's germline CDR1 is MNHEY and CDR2 SVGEGT. There are 15 residues in the CDR3. CDR3 nucleotides: TGTGCCAGCAGAAGACTAGCGGGGGGGCTTGATGAGCAGTTCTTC. Its protein product is CASRRLAGGLDEQFF.

This rearrangement joins TRBV24-1 to TRBJ2-2; no reliable D call. The CDR3 is 13 residues long. V gave up 5 bases and J gave up 6 bases, with 9 bases separating them. Per germline, CDR1 KGHDR and CDR2 SFDVKD. In DNA, the CDR3 is TGTGCCACCAGTGTGGTGGGGTCCGGGGAGCTGTTTTTT. Translation: CATSVVGSGELFF.

The rearrangement links TRBV11-2 to TRBJ1-1; D is ambiguous. Germline CDR1 is SGHAT and CDR2 is FQNNGV. Trimming removed 1 base from V and 0 bases from J, with 9 bases in between. The CDR3 contains 15 residues. The CDR3 is CASSLVPHMNTEAFF. For the CDR3, the DNA is TGTGCCAGCAGCTTAGTTCCGCATATGAACACTGAAGCTTTCTTT.

The gene calls are TRBV29-1 and TRBJ2-3; TRBD2 aligns across 14 bases. Trimming cost V 5 bases and J 0 bases; bases outside gene matches: 7. The length of the CDR3 is 17 residues. Germline V lookup: CDR1 SQVTM, CDR2 ANQGSEA. DNA for the CDR3: TGCAGCGTTTTGATCGGGACTAGCGGGGGTAGCACAGATACGCAGTATTTT. Its protein is CSVLIGTSGGSTDTQYF.

The CDR3 loop is CSAHGQGSYGYTF. The CDR3 region has the DNA TGCAGTGCTCACGGACAGGGTAGCTATGGCTACACCTTC. The chain joins TRBV20-1 to TRBJ1-2; 8 bases fit TRBD1. The CDR3 totals 13 residues. V lost 5 bases, J lost 4 bases, and 6 bases stayed unmatched. CDR1 and CDR2 from the germline V gene are DFQATT and SNEGSKA (reference sequence).

The chain employs TRBV12-3 or TRBV12-4 and TRBJ1-2; no clear D. Trimming cost V 4 bases and J 6 bases, with 9 bases left between them. This CDR3 comprises 12 residues. CDR3 loop: CASSYPGNGYTF. In nucleotides, the CDR3 is TGTGCCAGCAGTTACCCCGGGAATGGCTACACCTTC.

The chain links TRBV7-2 to TRBJ1-2, with D possibly TRBD1 on 5 matching bases. Trimming shortened V by 5 bases and J by 5 bases, and 12 bases separated the two germline ends. The CDR3 has 13 residues. CDR1 and CDR2 from the germline V gene are SGHTA and FQGNSA. CDR3 in amino acids: CASSKGKGYGYTF. The CDR3 DNA follows: TGTGCCAGCAGCAAGGGGAAGGGGTATGGCTACACCTTC.